A single sample gave rise to the 25 T cell receptor beta chains below, sequenced in a study of blood T cell repertoires in COVID-19. Only in-frame clones appear in the TCRdb table, and some are missing; sequencing was by immunoSEQ multiplex PCR. Here the sample spans approximately 210,000 clones, roughly 90% being singletons. Sample: peripheral blood. Receptors originate from a middle-aged woman with acute or convalescent COVID-19.

The chain combines TRBV6-1 with TRBJ1-1; 8 bases match TRBD1. Losses at the gene ends were 2 bases for V and 12 bases for J; bases not matched to a gene: 11. Looked up from germline, CDR1 is MNHNS and CDR2 is SASEGT. This CDR3 contains 14 residues. CDR3 residues: CASSEQGQGARSFF. The CDR3 nucleotides are TGTGCCAGCAGTGAACAGGGTCAGGGGGCTAGATCTTTCTTT.

The chain links TRBV5-6 to TRBJ1-2, with 7 bases identical to TRBD1. Germline CDR1 and CDR2: SGHDT and YYEEEE. Trimming cost V 5 bases and J 6 bases; bases outside gene matches: 7. This CDR3 is 13 amino acids long. The CDR3: CASRNRGADGYTF. DNA of the CDR3: TGTGCCAGCAGAAACAGGGGCGCGGATGGCTACACCTTC.

V is TRBV11-2 and J is TRBJ2-7; 7 nucleotides line up with TRBD1. CDR3 length: 14 amino acids. With V trimmed by 3 bases and J by 2 bases, 4 bases remained unmatched. The germline gives CDR1 SGHAT, CDR2 FQNNGV. CDR3 coding DNA: TGTGCCAGCAGCTTGAACAGGGGAGCCTACGAGCAGTACGTC. Its protein is CASSLNRGAYEQYV.

This chain joins TRBV7-9 and TRBJ1-4; D is ambiguous. The CDR3 totals 15 residues. Trimming cost V 5 bases and J 2 bases, with 12 bases left between them. Looked up from germline, CDR1 is SEHNR and CDR2 is FQNEAQ (reference sequence). The CDR3 spells CASSRFQWTNEKLFF. DNA for the CDR3: TGTGCCAGCAGCCGTTTCCAGTGGACTAATGAAAAACTGTTTTTT.

This clone appeared a few times. V usage is TRBV4-1 and J usage is TRBJ1-1, with a possible D match to TRBD1 (5 bases). The V and J ends lost 0 bases and 8 bases respectively, with 22 bases between them. The CDR3 has 17 amino acids. CDR1 MGHRA and CDR2 YSYEKL come from the germline V gene. The CDR3 region has the DNA TGCGCCAGCAGCCAAGATTGGATCCCGAGAACGGGGGGGGAAGCTTTCTTT. Translation: CASSQDWIPRTGGEAFF.

The rearrangement joins TRBV19 to TRBJ2-1, with D possibly matching TRBD1 (6 bases). The length of the CDR3 is 13 residues. Deletions cut 10 bases from V and 0 bases from J, with 10 bases between. CDR1 is LNHDA and CDR2 is SQIVND in the germline V gene (reference sequence). In DNA, the CDR3 is TGTGCCATTTTGGACAGCTCCTACAATGAGCAGTTCTTC. Amino acids: CAILDSSYNEQFF.

The CDR3 coding sequence is TGCGCCAGCAGCTTCTCCAGGGAAAATGAAAAACTGTTTTTT. It is translated as CASSFSRENEKLFF. The chain recombines TRBV5-1 with TRBJ1-4; a weak D match, TRBD1 (5 bases). From germline, CDR1 is SGHRS and CDR2 YFSETQ. The CDR3 is made up of 14 amino acids. V lost 2 bases, J lost 5 bases, and 10 bases lay in between.

The chain links TRBV5-5 to TRBJ2-5; TRBD1 matches 10 bases. J was trimmed by 5 bases and V by 0 bases; bases with no gene match: 1. The CDR3 is 14 amino acids. Per germline, CDR1 SGHKS and CDR2 YYEKEE (reference sequence). CDR3 loop: CASSLGQGAETQYF. Here the CDR3 DNA reads TGTGCCAGCAGCTTGGGACAGGGGGCTGAGACCCAGTACTTC.

The chain links TRBV5-8 to TRBJ2-3, with D hard to call. Germline CDR1 reads SGHTS; CDR2 reads YDEGEE. Trimming took off 4 bases at V and 8 bases at J, with 11 bases between the two ends. The CDR3 is made up of 12 amino acids. CDR3 coding DNA: TGTGCCAGCAGCCCGAGGTCGGCTACGCAGTATTTT. Residues: CASSPRSATQYF.

V is TRBV2 and J is TRBJ1-2, with TRBD1 as a possible D gene (6 bases). The germline V gene encodes CDR1 SNHLY and CDR2 FYNNEI. CDR3 length: 14 amino acids. With 2 bases removed from V and 2 bases from J, the gap between germline ends came to 9 bases. The CDR3 DNA sequence: TGTGCCAGCAGTGAATGGGACACCAACTATGGCTACACCTTC. It yields the protein CASSEWDTNYGYTF.

The chain employs TRBV2 and TRBJ2-7, with 15 bases fitting TRBD2. Germline trimming cut 1 base from V and 5 bases from J; bases unmatched to any gene: 6. From germline, CDR1 is SNHLY and CDR2 FYNNEI. The CDR3 consists of 17 residues. The CDR3 spells CASSEGGLAGGPHEQYV. CDR3 bases: TGTGCCAGCAGTGAAGGCGGACTAGCGGGGGGGCCACACGAGCAGTACGTC.

This clone was seen only once. The rearrangement joins TRBV12-5 to TRBJ1-1; D ambiguous. This CDR3 is built from 16 residues. CDR1 LGHNT and CDR2 FRNRAP come from the germline V gene. V was clipped by 0 bases and J by 0 bases, with 11 bases between them. The CDR3 sequence is CASGLVPRTLNTEAFF. The CDR3 DNA sequence: TGTGCTAGTGGTTTGGTACCACGGACTTTGAACACTGAAGCTTTCTTT.

The CDR3 protein is CASTPGGTNTEAFF. In nucleotides, the CDR3 is TGTGCCAGCACCCCCGGAGGGACGAACACTGAAGCTTTCTTT. The genes are TRBV6-4 and TRBJ1-1; D perhaps matches TRBD1 (5 bases). The germline gives CDR1 MRHNA, CDR2 SNTAGT. The CDR3 consists of 14 residues. V gave up 7 bases and J gave up 1 base, with 13 bases separating them.

This clone was seen only once. The CDR3 region has the DNA TGTGCCAGCACCGGGATAAGAAGCTATGGCTACACCTTC. It specifies CASTGIRSYGYTF. The rearrangement links TRBV28 to TRBJ1-2; D call uncertain. Germline assignment: CDR1 MDHEN and CDR2 SYDVKM. This CDR3 contains 13 residues. The V end was cut by 7 bases, the J end by 4 bases, with 13 bases between.

J is TRBJ2-3 and V is TRBV7-2, with 9 bases fitting TRBD1. V was pared by 1 base and J by 11 bases, with 13 bases of the junction left unmatched. The CDR3 is 16 residues long. Germline assignment: CDR1 SGHTA and CDR2 FQGNSA. CDR3 protein: CASSLDGTGLRERQYF. In DNA, the CDR3 is TGTGCCAGCAGCTTAGACGGGACAGGGCTTCGGGAAAGGCAGTATTTT.

The rearrangement uses TRBV24-1 and TRBJ2-3; D unclear. This CDR3 is built from 11 residues. The V gene lost 3 bases and the J gene lost 6 bases, with 3 bases spanning the gap. Germline V gene lookup returns CDR1 KGHDR and CDR2 SFDVKD. This CDR3 reads CATSDPDTQYF. CDR3 DNA: TGTGCCACCAGTGATCCGGATACGCAGTATTTT.

The chain combines TRBV5-4 with TRBJ1-1; D unclear. V was pared by 0 bases and J by 10 bases, with 13 bases between. The CDR3 spans 13 residues. Germline V gene lookup returns CDR1 SGHNT and CDR2 YYREEE (reference sequence). CDR3 bases: TGTGCCAGCAGCTTGGTAGTTGGGAGTGGAGCTTTCTTT. Its protein is CASSLVVGSGAFF.

The rearrangement links TRBV19 to TRBJ1-1; TRBD1 agrees at 7 bases. Germline CDR1 is LNHDA and CDR2 is SQIVND (reference sequence). This CDR3 is 16 amino acids long. The junction had 12 bases not matched to a gene; V was cut back by 5 bases and J by 3 bases. The CDR3 loop reads CASSLYPGQSYTEAFF. Here the CDR3 DNA reads TGTGCCAGTAGTCTCTACCCGGGACAGAGCTACACTGAAGCTTTCTTT.

This chain joins TRBV3-1 (or the pseudogene TRBV3-2) and TRBJ2-1; D gene ambiguous. V was clipped by 1 base and J by 8 bases, with 6 bases between them. The CDR3 contains 12 residues. Germline CDR1 and CDR2: LGHDT and YNNKEL (reference sequence). The CDR3 coding sequence is TGTGCCAGCAGCCAAGGGTTAGATGAGCAGTTCTTC. This translates into CASSQGLDEQFF.

J is TRBJ1-5 and V is TRBV19, with 11 bases lining up with TRBD1. V trimming: 7 bases; J trimming: 4 bases; junction bases outside the gene matches: 3. The length of the CDR3 is 14 residues. Germline-derived CDR1 and CDR2 are LNHDA and SQIVND (reference sequence). The CDR3: CASTGTGGNQPQHF. In DNA, the CDR3 is TGTGCCAGTACCGGGACAGGGGGGAATCAGCCCCAGCATTTT.

This chain connects TRBV2 to TRBJ1-1; the D gene is possibly TRBD1 (5 bases). The CDR3 is made up of 12 amino acids. V lost 7 bases to trimming and J lost 4 bases, with 10 bases between them. Germline CDR1 and CDR2: SNHLY and FYNNEI. The CDR3 protein is CASTEGRTEAFF. The CDR3 region has the DNA TGTGCCAGCACGGAGGGGCGCACTGAAGCTTTCTTT.

This rearrangement joins TRBV7-9 to TRBJ1-2, with a weak D call TRBD1 (5 bases). The CDR3 consists of 14 residues. Between the trimmed V and J ends, which lost 5 bases and 3 bases, there was a span of 13 bases. The germline V gene has CDR1 SEHNR and CDR2 FQNEAQ (reference sequence). The CDR3 loop reads CASSRIRGHYGYTF. DNA for the CDR3: TGTGCCAGCAGCAGAATAAGGGGCCACTATGGCTACACCTTC.

The chain has TRBV2 and TRBJ1-5; 8 bases are shared with TRBD1. The CDR3 has 15 residues. The ends lost 7 bases at V and 2 bases at J; junction bases unmatched: 7. The germline V gene has CDR1 SNHLY and CDR2 FYNNEI. CDR3 DNA: TGTGCCAGCATCGCAGGGGGCGAGGGCAATCAGCCCCAGCATTTT. Protein sequence: CASIAGGEGNQPQHF.

The chain recombines TRBV4-1 with TRBJ1-3; D unresolved. Trimming shortened V by 6 bases and J by 4 bases, and 19 bases separated the two germline ends. The CDR3 spans 16 residues. CDR1 and CDR2 from the germline V gene are MGHRA and YSYEKL. CDR3 loop: CASSPSSRSAGNTIYF. The CDR3 DNA sequence: TGCGCCAGCAGTCCCTCCAGCCGAAGCGCAGGAAACACCATATATTTT.

The chain carries TRBV6-5 and TRBJ1-1; the D is unclear. V shed 6 bases and J shed 4 bases, with 15 bases lying between them. From germline, CDR1 is MNHEY and CDR2 SVGAGI. This CDR3 contains 14 residues. The CDR3 DNA follows: TGTGCCAGCAGCCCGGGAGGGCGCGGCACTGAAGCTTTCTTT. It codes for CASSPGGRGTEAFF.